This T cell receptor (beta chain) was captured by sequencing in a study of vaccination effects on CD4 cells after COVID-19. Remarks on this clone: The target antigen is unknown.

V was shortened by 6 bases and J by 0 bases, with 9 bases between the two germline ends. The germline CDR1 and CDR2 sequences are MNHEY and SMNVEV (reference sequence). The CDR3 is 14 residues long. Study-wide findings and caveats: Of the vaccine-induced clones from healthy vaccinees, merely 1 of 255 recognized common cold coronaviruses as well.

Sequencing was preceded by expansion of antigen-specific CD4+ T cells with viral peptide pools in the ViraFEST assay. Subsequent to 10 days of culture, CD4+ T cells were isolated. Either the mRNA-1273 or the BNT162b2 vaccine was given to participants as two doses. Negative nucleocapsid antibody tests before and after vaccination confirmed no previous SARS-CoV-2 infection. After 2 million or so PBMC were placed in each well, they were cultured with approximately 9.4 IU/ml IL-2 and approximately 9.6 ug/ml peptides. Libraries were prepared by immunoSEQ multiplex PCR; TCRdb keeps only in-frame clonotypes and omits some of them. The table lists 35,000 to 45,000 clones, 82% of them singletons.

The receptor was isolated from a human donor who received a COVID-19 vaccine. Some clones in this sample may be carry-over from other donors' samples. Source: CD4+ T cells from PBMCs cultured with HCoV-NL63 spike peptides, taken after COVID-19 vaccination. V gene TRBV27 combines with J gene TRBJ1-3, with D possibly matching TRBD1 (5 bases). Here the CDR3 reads CASRGRTSGNTIYF. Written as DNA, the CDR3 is TGTGCCAGCAGGGGACGGACCTCTGGAAACACCATATATTTT.